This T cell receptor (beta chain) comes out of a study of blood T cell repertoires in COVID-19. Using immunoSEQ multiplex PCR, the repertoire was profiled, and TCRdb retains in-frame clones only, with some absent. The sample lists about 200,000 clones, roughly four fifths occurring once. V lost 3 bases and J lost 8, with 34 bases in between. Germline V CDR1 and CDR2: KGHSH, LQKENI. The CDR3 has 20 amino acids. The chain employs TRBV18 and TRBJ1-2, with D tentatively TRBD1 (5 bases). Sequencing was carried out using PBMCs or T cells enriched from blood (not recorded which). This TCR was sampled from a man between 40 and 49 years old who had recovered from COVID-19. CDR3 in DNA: TGTGCCAGCTCACCCCATGGAGCCGGGACGGGACTCGGAGGGGTAAAAGGCTACACCTTC. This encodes CASSPHGAGTGLGGVKGYTF.